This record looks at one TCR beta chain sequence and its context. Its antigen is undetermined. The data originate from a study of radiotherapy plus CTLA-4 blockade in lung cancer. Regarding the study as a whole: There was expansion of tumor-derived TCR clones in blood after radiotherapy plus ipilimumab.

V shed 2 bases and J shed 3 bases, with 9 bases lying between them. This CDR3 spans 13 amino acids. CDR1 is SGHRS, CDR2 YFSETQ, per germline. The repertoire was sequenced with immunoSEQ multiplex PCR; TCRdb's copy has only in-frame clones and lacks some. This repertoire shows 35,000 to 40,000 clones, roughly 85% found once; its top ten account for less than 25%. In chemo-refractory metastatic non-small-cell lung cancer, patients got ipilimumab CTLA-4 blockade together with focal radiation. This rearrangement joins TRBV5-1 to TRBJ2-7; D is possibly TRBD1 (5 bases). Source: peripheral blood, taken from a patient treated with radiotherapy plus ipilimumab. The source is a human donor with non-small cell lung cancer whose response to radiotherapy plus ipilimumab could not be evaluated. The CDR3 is CASSLRQGYEQYF. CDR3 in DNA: TGCGCCAGCAGCTTAAGGCAGGGCTACGAGCAGTACTTC.